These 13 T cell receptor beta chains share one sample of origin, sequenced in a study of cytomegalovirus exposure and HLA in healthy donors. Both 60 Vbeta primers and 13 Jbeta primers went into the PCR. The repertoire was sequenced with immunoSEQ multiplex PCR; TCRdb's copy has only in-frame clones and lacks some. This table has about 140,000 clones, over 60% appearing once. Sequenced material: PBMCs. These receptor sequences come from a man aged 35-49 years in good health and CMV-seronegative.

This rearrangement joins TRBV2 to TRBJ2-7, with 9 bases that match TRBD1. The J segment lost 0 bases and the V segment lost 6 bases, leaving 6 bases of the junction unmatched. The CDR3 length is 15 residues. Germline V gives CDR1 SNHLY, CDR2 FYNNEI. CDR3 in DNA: TGTGCCAGCAGGGCACGGACAGGGGTCTCCTACGAGCAGTACTTC. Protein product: CASRARTGVSYEQYF.

CDR3 in amino acids: CASSKVERGEYQETQYF. CDR3 in DNA: TGTGCCAGCAGCAAAGTGGAGCGGGGGGAATACCAAGAGACCCAGTACTTC. The gene calls are TRBV21-1 and TRBJ2-5; TRBD2, the D gene given by the table, was not confirmed from the DNA. TRBV21-1 is deemed a pseudogene. The CDR3 loop spans 17 amino acids.

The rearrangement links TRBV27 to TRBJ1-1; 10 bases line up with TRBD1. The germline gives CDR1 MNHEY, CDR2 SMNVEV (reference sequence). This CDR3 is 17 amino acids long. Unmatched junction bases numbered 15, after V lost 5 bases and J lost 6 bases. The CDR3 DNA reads TGTGCCAGCAGTACAAGAACCCCCGGGGACAGGGGTCCTGAAGCTTTCTTT. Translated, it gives CASSTRTPGDRGPEAFF.

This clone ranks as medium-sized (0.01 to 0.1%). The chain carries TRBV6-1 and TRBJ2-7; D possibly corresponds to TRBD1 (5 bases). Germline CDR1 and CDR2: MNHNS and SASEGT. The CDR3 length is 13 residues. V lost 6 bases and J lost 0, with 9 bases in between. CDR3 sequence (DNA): TGTGCCAGCAGCTCAGGGTACTCCTACGAGCAGTACTTC. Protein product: CASSSGYSYEQYF.

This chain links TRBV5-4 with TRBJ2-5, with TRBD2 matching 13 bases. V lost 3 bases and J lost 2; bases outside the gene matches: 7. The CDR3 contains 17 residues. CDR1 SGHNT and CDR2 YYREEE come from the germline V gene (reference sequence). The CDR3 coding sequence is TGTGCCAGCAGCTGGAGGGCGACTAGCGGGGGGCAAGAGACCCAGTACTTC. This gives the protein CASSWRATSGGQETQYF.

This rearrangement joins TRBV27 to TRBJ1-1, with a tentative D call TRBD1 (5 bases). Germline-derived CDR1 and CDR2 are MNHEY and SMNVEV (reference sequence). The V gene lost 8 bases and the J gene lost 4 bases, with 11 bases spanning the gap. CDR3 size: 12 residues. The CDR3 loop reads CASGFGGTEAFF. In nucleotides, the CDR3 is TGTGCCAGCGGATTCGGGGGCACTGAAGCTTTCTTT.

CDR3 sequence: CASSLYGSYEQYF. For the CDR3, the DNA is TGTGCCAGCAGCTTGTACGGCTCCTACGAGCAGTACTTC. The V and J genes are TRBV5-4 and TRBJ2-7, with D unresolved. Germline values: CDR1 SGHNT, CDR2 YYREEE (reference sequence). The V gene lost 1 base and the J gene lost 0 bases, with 5 bases spanning the gap. The CDR3 is 13 amino acids.

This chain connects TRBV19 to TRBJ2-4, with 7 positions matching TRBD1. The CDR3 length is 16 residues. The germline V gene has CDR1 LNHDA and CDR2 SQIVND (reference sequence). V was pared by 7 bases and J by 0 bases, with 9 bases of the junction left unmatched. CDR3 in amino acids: CASTLPTGLAKNIQYF. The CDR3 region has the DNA TGTGCCAGTACCCTCCCGACAGGGCTAGCCAAAAACATTCAGTACTTC.

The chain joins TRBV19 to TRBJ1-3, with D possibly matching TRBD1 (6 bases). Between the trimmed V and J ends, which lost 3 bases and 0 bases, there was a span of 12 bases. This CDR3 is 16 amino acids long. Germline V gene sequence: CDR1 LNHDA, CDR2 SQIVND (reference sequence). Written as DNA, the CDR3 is TGTGCCAGTAGTATCACCGGGACACTCTCTGGAAACACCATATATTTT. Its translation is CASSITGTLSGNTIYF.

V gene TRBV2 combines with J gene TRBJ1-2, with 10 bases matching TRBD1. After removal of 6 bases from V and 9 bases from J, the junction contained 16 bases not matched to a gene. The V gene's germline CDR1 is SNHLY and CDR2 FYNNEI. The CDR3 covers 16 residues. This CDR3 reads CASSQSWTGGRIRYTF. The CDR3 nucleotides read TGTGCCAGCAGCCAAAGCTGGACAGGGGGTAGGATTCGCTACACCTTC. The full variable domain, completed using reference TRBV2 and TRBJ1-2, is EPEVTQTPSHQVTQMGQEVILRCVPISNHLYFYWYRQILGQKVEFLVSFYNNEISEKSEIFDDQFSVERPDGSNFTLKIRSTKLEDSAMYFCASSQSWTGGRIRYTFGSGTRLTVV.

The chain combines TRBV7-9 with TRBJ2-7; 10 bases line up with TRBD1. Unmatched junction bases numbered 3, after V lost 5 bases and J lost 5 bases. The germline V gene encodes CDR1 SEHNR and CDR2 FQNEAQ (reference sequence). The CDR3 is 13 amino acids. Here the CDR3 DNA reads TGTGCCAGCAGCCCGGGGACAGGGGACGAGCAGTACTTC. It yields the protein CASSPGTGDEQYF.

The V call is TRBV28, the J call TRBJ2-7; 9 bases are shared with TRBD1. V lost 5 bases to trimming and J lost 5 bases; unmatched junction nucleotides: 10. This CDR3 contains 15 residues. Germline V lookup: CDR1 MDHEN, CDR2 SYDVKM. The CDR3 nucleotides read TGTGCCAGCAGTCGTCCCGGGACAGGGTACAACGAGCAGTACTTC. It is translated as CASSRPGTGYNEQYF.

The CDR3, as DNA: TGTGCCAGCAGGACTTTGGGGAGCTCTGGAAACACCATATATTTT. Amino acids: CASRTLGSSGNTIYF. This chain joins TRBV6-5 and TRBJ1-3; D is uncertain. Trimming pared 6 bases from V and 0 bases from J, leaving 12 bases between. The CDR3 length is 15 residues. Germline V gene data show CDR1 as MNHEY and CDR2 as SVGAGI.